This T cell receptor (beta chain) is drawn from a study of blood T cell repertoires in COVID-19. Here immunoSEQ multiplex PCR was the method, and the copy in TCRdb shows in-frame clones only, minus some. The sample holds fewer than 250,000 clones; around 86% are singletons and the top ten take approximately 7.3%. The receptor was isolated from a man aged 25 to 40 in a cohort exposed to, infected with or recovered from COVID-19 (not recorded which). The sequencing sample was made of PBMCs or T cells enriched from blood (not recorded which).

The CDR3 reads CASSLGQGAQITEAFF. For the CDR3, the DNA is TGTGCCAGCAGCCTGGGACAGGGGGCTCAAATCACTGAAGCTTTCTTT. The chain uses TRBV5-5 and TRBJ1-1, with 12 bases fitting TRBD1. Looked up from germline, CDR1 is SGHKS and CDR2 is YYEKEE (reference sequence). CDR3 length: 16 residues. V gave up 4 bases and J gave up 4 bases; unmatched junction bases: 8.